This T cell receptor (beta chain) originates from a study of blood T cell repertoires in COVID-19. Study-level information: Both acute and convalescent COVID-19 samples were obtained from the United States, Italy and Spain.

Data came from immunoSEQ multiplex PCR; TCRdb stores just in-frame clones and leaves some out. The table lists around 160,000 clones, 88% of them singletons. The junction had 4 bases not matched to a gene; V was cut back by 2 bases and J by 4 bases. The CDR3 has 15 residues. The germline V gene encodes CDR1 SEHNR and CDR2 FQNEAQ (reference sequence). This receptor was identified in a human donor in a cohort sampled during active COVID-19. Sequencing was carried out using peripheral blood. The gene calls are TRBV7-9 and TRBJ2-2; 7 bases fit TRBD1. The CDR3 DNA reads TGTGCCAGCAGCTTACGACAGGGTCCCACCGGGGAGCTGTTTTTT. Translated: CASSLRQGPTGELFF.